The 26 T cell receptor beta chains in this list originate from one sample, sequenced in a study of CD8 T cells in Susac syndrome. RNA in amounts of roughly 0.5 to 1 ug was reverse transcribed with random hexamers. TCRdb re-derived calls from the immunoSEQ multiplex PCR reads in MiXCR, one entry per CDR3 protein. Here the sample spans roughly 200,000 distinct CDR3 sequences, about 95% being singletons. Sequencing input: CD4+ T cells from PBMCs. These receptor sequences come from a human donor in good health.

This sequence joins TRBV20-1 and TRBJ2-1; possibly TRBD1 for D (5 bases). The germline CDR1 and CDR2 sequences are DFQATT and SNEGSKA (reference sequence). This CDR3 region has 11 residues. Trimming cost V 5 bases and J 15 bases, with 17 bases left between them. CDR3 loop: CSARFQGGRFF. CDR3 nucleotides: TGCAGTGCTCGCTTCCAGGGTGGGCGGTTCTTC.

This clonotype was seen a few times. The V gene is TRBV6-2 or TRBV6-3, the J gene TRBJ2-1; D tentatively reads TRBD1 or TRBD2 (5 bases each). The CDR3 sequence is 13 residues long. The germline V gene encodes CDR1 MNHEY and CDR2 SVGEGT. V gave up 6 bases and J gave up 9 bases, with 15 bases separating them. In nucleotides, the CDR3 is TGTGCCAGCAGGAGTGGGGGAGAACTTGAGCAGTTCTTC. Residues: CASRSGGELEQFF.

The chain recombines TRBV20-1 with TRBJ2-5, with no clear D. Germline V CDR1 and CDR2: DFQATT, SNEGSKA (reference sequence). The CDR3 sequence is 14 residues long. V lost 0 bases and J 5 bases, leaving 13 bases between the germline ends. Written as DNA, the CDR3 is TGCAGTGCTAGAGATCCCCGTGTACTGGAGACCCAGTACTTC. It codes for CSARDPRVLETQYF.

V is TRBV6-2 or TRBV6-3 and J is TRBJ2-2; D remains ambiguous. Trimming stripped 8 bases from V and 6 bases from J, with 10 bases between. The CDR3 totals 12 residues. Germline CDR1 and CDR2: MNHEY and SVGEGT. CDR3 sequence (DNA): TGTGCCAGCTCACCCCAGGCCGGGGAGCTGTTTTTT. Translated, it gives CASSPQAGELFF.

In nucleotides, the CDR3 is TGTGCCAGCAGCCAAGATCGGTTAAGTGGGATCTACAATGAGCAGTTCTTC. This translates into CASSQDRLSGIYNEQFF. The chain employs TRBV3-1 and TRBJ2-1; D gene uncertain. CDR3 size: 17 residues. V shed 0 bases and J shed 3 bases, with 15 bases lying between them. The germline CDR1 and CDR2 sequences are LGHDT and YNNKEL (reference sequence).

CDR3 loop: CASSYERTAFYEQYF. The DNA for the CDR3 is TGTGCCAGCAGTTACGAGAGGACGGCCTTCTACGAGCAGTACTTC. The rearrangement uses TRBV6-6 and TRBJ2-7, with D unclear. Germline loops: CDR1 MNHNY, CDR2 SVGAGI (reference sequence). The CDR3 totals 15 residues. Trimming shortened V by 2 bases and J by 3 bases, and 14 bases separated the two germline ends.

The rearrangement uses TRBV29-1 and TRBJ2-3; unclear D gene. This CDR3 comprises 12 residues. Germline lookup yields CDR1 SQVTM and CDR2 ANQGSEA. The V end lost 3 bases, the J end lost 1 base, and 5 bases lay between the germline ends. CDR3 bases: TGCAGCGTTGACCCCGGCACAGATACGCAGTATTTT. This translates into CSVDPGTDTQYF.

In this sample, this clonotype turned up once. The rearrangement links TRBV12-3 or TRBV12-4 to TRBJ2-1; D unresolved. The CDR3 has 12 amino acids. V lost 6 bases to trimming and J lost 5 bases, with 8 bases between them. The CDR3 region has the DNA TGTGCCAGCAGACCTAGGGACAATGAGCAGTTCTTC. Amino acids: CASRPRDNEQFF.

The chain is built from TRBV29-1 and TRBJ2-7, with D possibly TRBD2 on 6 matching bases. The CDR3 extends over 12 amino acids. The germline V gene encodes CDR1 SQVTM and CDR2 ANQGSEA. Deletions cut 6 bases from V and 3 bases from J, with 12 bases between. As DNA, the CDR3 is TGCAGCGTCGGGACTGCATACTACGAGCAGTACTTC. Residues: CSVGTAYYEQYF.

The CDR3 DNA is TGTGCCAGCAGCTTAGTGGGGGCGCAAGGTGGGGCCAACGTCCTGACTTTC. Amino acids: CASSLVGAQGGANVLTF. The chain recombines TRBV7-9 with TRBJ2-6; a weak D match, TRBD1 (6 bases). CDR1 SEHNR and CDR2 FQNEAQ come from the germline V gene (reference sequence). The CDR3 totals 17 residues. V was trimmed by 1 base and J by 3 bases, leaving 13 bases between them.

This clonotype was seen a single time. J is TRBJ2-7 and V is TRBV12-3 or TRBV12-4; TRBD2 might be the D (6 bases). V lost 3 bases and J 4 bases, leaving 10 bases between the germline ends. This CDR3 is built from 13 residues. For the CDR3, the DNA is TGTGCCAGCAGTTTGGCGGGGTGGTACGAGCAGTACTTC. It specifies CASSLAGWYEQYF.

The V gene is TRBV20-1, the J gene TRBJ2-4; D unresolved. This CDR3 has 14 residues. V was cut by 6 bases and J by 0 bases, with 12 bases left in between. Germline CDR1 reads DFQATT; CDR2 reads SNEGSKA (reference sequence). CDR3 protein: CSALPPRAKNIQYF. The CDR3, as DNA: TGCAGTGCCCTCCCCCCCAGAGCCAAAAACATTCAGTACTTC.

The chain couples TRBV12-5 to TRBJ1-2, with unresolved D. The ends were cut back, 7 bases at V and 3 bases at J, with 18 bases in the middle. Per the germline V gene, CDR1 is LGHNT and CDR2 is FRNRAP. The length of the CDR3 is 15 residues. Here the CDR3 DNA reads TGTGCTAGTGATCCCTCGTCCAACCCGGACTATGGCTACACCTTC. It codes for CASDPSSNPDYGYTF.

This chain joins TRBV20-1 and TRBJ2-7, with 7 nucleotides matching TRBD2. Germline values: CDR1 DFQATT, CDR2 SNEGSKA (reference sequence). The CDR3 is 14 residues long. V was clipped by 3 bases and J by 1 base; unmatched bases: 6. CDR3 nucleotide sequence: TGCAGTGCTAGTCGGCGGGAGAATTCCTACGAGCAGTACTTC. Its translation is CSASRRENSYEQYF.

In regard to this clonotype: Mismatch with germline at one junction end may stem from a read error. This sequence joins TRBV7-3 and TRBJ2-6; TRBD1 matches 12 bases. The CDR3 extends over 19 amino acids. Germline lookup yields CDR1 SGHTA and CDR2 FQGTGA. The CDR3 here is CASSLLGTGGPSWANVLTF. The DNA of the CDR3 is TGTGCCAGCAGCTTACTCGGGACAGGGGGCCCCTCTTGGGCCAACGTCCTGACTTTC.

The chain recombines TRBV29-1 with TRBJ1-1; perhaps TRBD1 as D (5 bases). This CDR3 is built from 12 residues. The V end was cut by 4 bases, the J end by 5 bases, with 11 bases between. CDR1 is SQVTM and CDR2 is ANQGSEA in the germline V gene. The CDR3 protein is CSVVVGVTEAFF. DNA of the CDR3: TGCAGCGTTGTAGTAGGGGTTACTGAAGCTTTCTTT.

This chain connects TRBV12-3 or TRBV12-4 to TRBJ2-2; D call uncertain. Deletions cut 5 bases from V and 0 bases from J, with 4 bases between. The CDR3 spans 13 residues. In nucleotides, the CDR3 is TGTGCCAGCAGTCCACCGAACACCGGGGAGCTGTTTTTT. Its protein product is CASSPPNTGELFF.

The chain is built from TRBV24-1 and TRBJ1-2; TRBD1 might be the D (5 bases). This CDR3 has 14 residues. V was cut by 4 bases and J by 4 bases, with 12 bases left in between. Germline CDR1 KGHDR, CDR2 SFDVKD. CDR3 sequence: CATSDARGAYGYTF. The CDR3, as DNA: TGTGCCACCAGTGACGCTAGAGGGGCCTATGGCTACACCTTC.

The rearrangement joins TRBV4-2 to TRBJ2-1, with unresolved D. The germline V and J ends were trimmed by 0 bases and 8 bases, with 14 bases remaining between them. The CDR3 sequence is 15 residues long. Germline CDR1 and CDR2: LGHNA and YNFKEQ. CDR3 sequence (DNA): TGTGCCAGCAGCCAAGATCGCGGCAGTATAGATGAGCAGTTCTTC. Residues: CASSQDRGSIDEQFF.

The genes are TRBV30 and TRBJ2-1; D might be TRBD2 (5 bases). V lost 3 bases and J 6 bases, leaving 12 bases between the germline ends. This CDR3 region has 13 residues. CDR1 is GTSNPN and CDR2 is SVGIG in the germline V gene (reference sequence). The CDR3 loop reads CAWSLAGRNEQFF. The CDR3 bases are TGTGCCTGGAGCCTAGCCGGACGCAATGAGCAGTTCTTC.

The gene calls are TRBV27 and TRBJ1-5, with D unclear. Germline CDR1 MNHEY, CDR2 SMNVEV (reference sequence). The CDR3 has 16 amino acids. The germline V and J ends were trimmed by 8 bases and 1 base, with 18 bases remaining between them. The CDR3 sequence: CASPGSGEVSNQPQHF. CDR3 DNA sequence: TGTGCCAGCCCTGGAAGCGGGGAAGTGAGCAATCAGCCCCAGCATTTT.

V gene TRBV5-1 combines with J gene TRBJ1-4; no clear D. Germline values: CDR1 SGHRS, CDR2 YFSETQ. This CDR3 comprises 13 residues. Trimming took off 0 bases at V and 7 bases at J, with 7 bases between the two ends. The CDR3 here is CASSLDPPEKLFF. The DNA for the CDR3 is TGCGCCAGCAGCTTGGATCCGCCTGAAAAACTGTTTTTT.

The rearrangement joins TRBV5-1 to TRBJ2-7, with a tentative D call TRBD2 (5 bases). This CDR3 is 15 amino acids long. Trimming stripped 1 base from V and 4 bases from J, with 15 bases between. Germline V gives CDR1 SGHRS, CDR2 YFSETQ. CDR3 in amino acids: CASSLLLGSNYEQYF. The CDR3 DNA follows: TGCGCCAGCAGCTTGCTCCTAGGGAGCAATTACGAGCAGTACTTC.

The rearrangement joins TRBV12-3 or TRBV12-4 to TRBJ2-3; 12 positions match TRBD2. CDR3 length equals 14 residues. After removal of 8 bases from V and 5 bases from J, the junction contained 5 bases not matched to a gene. The CDR3 DNA reads as TGTGCCAGCGGTCTAGCGGGAGGGGGAGATACGCAGTATTTT. Residues: CASGLAGGGDTQYF.

The V gene is TRBV9, the J gene TRBJ2-7; D may correspond to TRBD1 or TRBD2 (6 bases each). The germline V gene encodes CDR1 SGDLS and CDR2 YYNGEE. This CDR3 has 14 amino acids. V was cut by 4 bases and J by 6 bases, with 17 bases left in between. The CDR3, as DNA: TGTGCCAGCAGCCGGGGAGAGGGGGGCGGCGAGCAGTACTTC. It yields the protein CASSRGEGGGEQYF.

The rearrangement joins TRBV28 to TRBJ2-7; tentative D call: TRBD2 (5 bases). CDR1 MDHEN and CDR2 SYDVKM come from the germline V gene. Between the trimmed V and J ends, which lost 6 bases and 4 bases, there was a span of 28 bases. The CDR3 consists of 18 residues. In nucleotides, the CDR3 is TGTGCCAGCAGATCCCCCCATACCGGGAACACCCCGTTGTACGAGCAGTACTTC. This encodes CASRSPHTGNTPLYEQYF.